Presented here are 21 T cell receptor beta chains from one specimen sequenced in a study of blood T cell repertoires in COVID-19. Profiling relied on immunoSEQ multiplex PCR, and the TCRdb table lists in-frame clones only, not all of them. In the table there are over 80,000 clones, about four fifths of which are singletons. Sequencing was performed on peripheral blood. Receptor source: a woman of 80 years or more with active or convalescent COVID-19.

The CDR3 coding sequence is TGTGCCAGCAGCCAGTCGGGACAGGGTGGGAATGAGCAGTTCTTC. Translated, it gives CASSQSGQGGNEQFF. The chain links TRBV14 to TRBJ2-1; 9 nucleotides agree with TRBD1. This CDR3 comprises 15 residues. J gave up 7 bases and V 3 bases, and 7 bases lay outside the gene matches. Germline lookup yields CDR1 SGHDN and CDR2 FVKESK. Filled out from reference TRBV14 and TRBJ2-1, the complete variable domain reads EAGVTQFPSHSVIEKGQTVTLRCDPISGHDNLYWYRRVMGKEIKFLLHFVKESKQDESGMPNNRFLAERTGGTYSTLKVQPAELEDSGVYFCASSQSGQGGNEQFFGPGTRLTVL.

The chain is built from TRBV6-2 or TRBV6-3 and TRBJ2-1; 9 bases are a match to TRBD2. The germline gives CDR1 MNHEY, CDR2 SVGEGT. This CDR3 is built from 16 residues. After removal of 5 bases from V and 5 bases from J, the junction contained 10 bases not matched to a gene. CDR3 protein: CASSDTAASGDNEQFF. For the CDR3, the DNA is TGTGCCAGCAGTGACACTGCGGCTAGCGGGGACAATGAGCAGTTCTTC.

This clone was counted a single time. The chain is built from TRBV7-9 and TRBJ2-3; D is uncertain. CDR1 SEHNR and CDR2 FQNEAQ come from the germline V gene (reference sequence). V gave up 6 bases and J gave up 2 bases, with 9 bases separating them. The CDR3 consists of 13 residues. This CDR3 is CASSYDFTDTQYF. As DNA, the CDR3 is TGTGCCAGCAGTTACGACTTCACAGATACGCAGTATTTT.

The J gene is TRBJ2-3, the V gene TRBV7-9; perhaps TRBD2 as D (6 bases). This CDR3 region has 13 residues. Germline V gene lookup returns CDR1 SEHNR and CDR2 FQNEAQ (reference sequence). Deletions cut 2 bases from V and 8 bases from J, with 11 bases between. As DNA, the CDR3 is TGTGCCAGCAGCTTAAGTGGGGGGACTACGCAGTATTTT. It specifies CASSLSGGTTQYF.

The rearrangement joins TRBV20-1 to TRBJ1-2; the D gene is possibly TRBD1 (6 bases). Germline V gene sequence: CDR1 DFQATT, CDR2 SNEGSKA (reference sequence). This CDR3 comprises 11 residues. Trimming left V 0 bases short and J 8 bases short, with 7 bases between. The CDR3 loop reads CSAREDRGYTF. In nucleotides, the CDR3 is TGCAGTGCTAGAGAGGACAGAGGCTACACCTTC.

The chain joins TRBV5-4 to TRBJ2-7; D possibly corresponds to TRBD1 (6 bases). V lost 1 base to trimming and J lost 3 bases, with 8 bases between them. Germline lookup yields CDR1 SGHNT and CDR2 YYREEE (reference sequence). The CDR3 runs to 13 residues. This CDR3 is CASSLTGNYEQYF. In nucleotides, the CDR3 is TGTGCCAGCAGCTTGACAGGGAACTACGAGCAGTACTTC. Filled out from reference TRBV5-4 and TRBJ2-7, the complete variable domain reads ETGVTQSPTHLIKTRGQQVTLRCSSQSGHNTVSWYQQALGQGPQFIFQYYREEENGRGNFPPRFSGLQFPNYSSELNVNALELDDSALYLCASSLTGNYEQYFGPGTRLTVT.

The chain has TRBV6-5 and TRBJ2-7; no reliable D call. This CDR3 is 16 amino acids long. The germline V and J ends were trimmed by 2 bases and 2 bases, with 16 bases remaining between them. CDR1 and CDR2 from the germline V gene are MNHEY and SVGAGI. CDR3 nucleotides: TGTGCCAGCAGTTACCCCCCCGCGGTCCCCACCTACGAGCAGTACTTC. Its translation: CASSYPPAVPTYEQYF.

This chain uses TRBV7-2 with TRBJ2-7; 12 bases align to TRBD2. Germline CDR1 SGHTA, CDR2 FQGNSA. Trimming at V came to 6 bases and at J to 5 bases, leaving 5 bases not matched to a gene. The CDR3 loop spans 14 amino acids. CDR3 residues: CASRRLAGVDEQYF. CDR3 nucleotide sequence: TGTGCCAGCAGGAGACTAGCGGGAGTCGACGAGCAGTACTTC.

J is TRBJ1-2 and V is TRBV6-5, with a weak D call TRBD1 (5 bases). Germline CDR1 and CDR2: MNHEY and SVGAGI. Deletions cut 7 bases from V and 4 bases from J, with 13 bases between. CDR3 size: 13 residues. The CDR3 DNA reads as TGTGCCAGCAACTTCGGGCAGGGCTATGGCTACACCTTC. Protein sequence: CASNFGQGYGYTF.

This chain uses TRBV28 with TRBJ1-1; no firm D call. V was shortened by 3 bases and J by 8 bases, with 16 bases between the two germline ends. This CDR3 is built from 14 residues. Germline lookup yields CDR1 MDHEN and CDR2 SYDVKM. The CDR3 nucleotides read TGTGCCAGCAGTTTGAGGTGGCATGAGGGAGAAGCTTTCTTT. Its translation is CASSLRWHEGEAFF.

V and J are TRBV27 and TRBJ1-2, with a weak D call TRBD1 (6 bases). V was shortened by 4 bases and J by 1 base, with 13 bases between the two germline ends. From germline, CDR1 is MNHEY and CDR2 SMNVEV (reference sequence). This CDR3 region has 15 residues. The CDR3 DNA reads as TGTGCCAGCAGTTCATGGGACACCCTTAACTATGGCTACACCTTC. Translated, it gives CASSSWDTLNYGYTF.

The rearrangement links TRBV2 to TRBJ1-5; 8 bases are shared with TRBD1. CDR3 length equals 16 residues. Trimming removed 2 bases from V and 1 base from J; junction bases left unmatched: 4. Germline V gene sequence: CDR1 SNHLY, CDR2 FYNNEI. CDR3 protein: CASSERTGGSNQPQHF. As DNA, the CDR3 is TGTGCCAGCAGTGAACGCACAGGGGGGAGCAATCAGCCCCAGCATTTT.

This chain links TRBV29-1 with TRBJ2-7, with no clear D. The CDR3 sequence is 11 residues long. Trimming pared 3 bases from V and 3 bases from J, leaving 6 bases between. Germline assignment: CDR1 SQVTM and CDR2 ANQGSEA. CDR3 amino acids: CSVEGSYEQYF. The CDR3 DNA follows: TGCAGCGTTGAGGGCAGCTACGAGCAGTACTTC.

The rearrangement uses TRBV20-1 and TRBJ2-1; D uncertain. CDR3 length equals 12 residues. From germline, CDR1 is DFQATT and CDR2 SNEGSKA (reference sequence). The germline V and J ends were trimmed by 3 bases and 5 bases, with 8 bases remaining between them. CDR3 residues: CSASRSNNEQFF. In DNA, the CDR3 is TGCAGTGCTAGTCGGTCGAACAATGAGCAGTTCTTC.

This rearrangement joins TRBV2 to TRBJ2-7; the match to TRBD1 covers 7 bases. The CDR3 runs to 12 residues. Looked up from germline, CDR1 is SNHLY and CDR2 is FYNNEI. V lost 6 bases to trimming and J lost 3 bases; unmatched junction nucleotides: 2. The chain's CDR3 is CASRDRDYEQYF. In DNA form, the CDR3 reads TGTGCCAGCAGAGACAGGGACTACGAGCAGTACTTC.

In this sample, this clone turned up a few times. The chain employs TRBV6-5 and TRBJ2-1; maybe TRBD2 (5 bases). Germline loops: CDR1 MNHEY, CDR2 SVGAGI. V was trimmed by 5 bases and J by 6 bases, leaving 14 bases between them. CDR3 length: 14 residues. This CDR3 is CASSPFRGSNEQFF. The CDR3, as DNA: TGTGCCAGCAGTCCGTTCCGGGGAAGCAATGAGCAGTTCTTC.

Ten or more counts support this clone. The chain has TRBV4-3 and TRBJ1-3, with a tentative D call TRBD1 (5 bases). The CDR3 is made up of 17 amino acids. The germline V gene encodes CDR1 LGHNA and CDR2 YSLEER. Trimming cost V 0 bases and J 4 bases, with 16 bases left between them. CDR3 in amino acids: CASSQDVWGGSGNTIYF. CDR3 bases: TGCGCCAGCAGCCAAGACGTCTGGGGGGGTTCCGGAAACACCATATATTTT.

V usage is TRBV7-2 and J usage is TRBJ2-7; 7 bases match TRBD2. Unmatched junction bases numbered 4, after V lost 5 bases and J lost 3 bases. Germline V gene data show CDR1 as SGHTA and CDR2 as FQGNSA. The CDR3 has 13 residues. This CDR3 is CASSTRTSYEQYF. CDR3 DNA: TGTGCCAGCAGCACCAGGACTAGCTACGAGCAGTACTTC. Filled out from reference TRBV7-2 and TRBJ2-7, the complete variable domain reads GAGVSQSPSNKVTEKGKDVELRCDPISGHTALYWYRQSLGQGLEFLIYFQGNSAPDKSGLPSDRFSAERTGGSVSTLTIQRTQQEDSAVYLCASSTRTSYEQYFGPGTRLTVT.

The V call is TRBV5-1, the J call TRBJ2-7; D is possibly TRBD1 (5 bases). The V gene's germline CDR1 is SGHRS and CDR2 YFSETQ. The CDR3 runs to 15 residues. V lost 4 bases and J lost 3, with 17 bases in between. CDR3 bases: TGCGCCAGCAGCACTGGAGACAGCATAATCTACGAGCAGTACTTC. It yields the protein CASSTGDSIIYEQYF.

V usage is TRBV28 and J usage is TRBJ2-1, with 7 bases lining up with TRBD2. The CDR3 runs to 16 residues. Trimming cost V 2 bases and J 0 bases; bases outside gene matches: 4. Germline CDR1 is MDHEN and CDR2 is SYDVKM. The CDR3 DNA sequence: TGTGCCAGCAGTTTACGGTCGGGAGGCTCCTACAATGAGCAGTTCTTC. This gives the protein CASSLRSGGSYNEQFF.

The rearrangement links TRBV4-3 to TRBJ2-2; D unclear. The CDR3 is 15 amino acids. The germline V gene has CDR1 LGHNA and CDR2 YSLEER. Deletions cut 0 bases from V and 4 bases from J, with 9 bases between. For the CDR3, the DNA is TGCGCCAGCAGCCAAGAAGCCCAATCCACCGGGGAGCTGTTTTTT. Its translation: CASSQEAQSTGELFF.